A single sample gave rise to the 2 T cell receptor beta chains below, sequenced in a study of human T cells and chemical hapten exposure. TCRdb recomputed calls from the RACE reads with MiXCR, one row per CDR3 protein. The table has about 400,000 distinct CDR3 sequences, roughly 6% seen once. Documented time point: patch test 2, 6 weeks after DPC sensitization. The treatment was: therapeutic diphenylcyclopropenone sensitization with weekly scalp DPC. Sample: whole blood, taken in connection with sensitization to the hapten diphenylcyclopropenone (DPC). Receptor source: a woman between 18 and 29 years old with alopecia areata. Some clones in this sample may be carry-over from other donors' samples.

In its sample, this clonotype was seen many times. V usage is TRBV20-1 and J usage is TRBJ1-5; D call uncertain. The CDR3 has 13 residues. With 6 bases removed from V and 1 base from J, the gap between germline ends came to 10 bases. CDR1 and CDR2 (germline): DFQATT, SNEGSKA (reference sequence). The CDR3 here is CSAVYDSNQPQHF. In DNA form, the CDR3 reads TGCAGTGCAGTTTATGACAGCAATCAGCCCCAGCATTTT.

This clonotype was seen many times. The chain's CDR3 is CASSYGGKYSNQPQHF. The CDR3 DNA reads TGTGCCAGCAGTTACGGGGGAAAATATAGCAATCAGCCCCAGCATTTT. The chain has TRBV27 and TRBJ1-5; perhaps TRBD1 as D (5 bases). Germline V gives CDR1 MNHEY, CDR2 SMNVEV (reference sequence). CDR3 length: 16 amino acids. Trimming stripped 4 bases from V and 0 bases from J, with 13 bases between.